This T cell receptor beta chain was documented in a study of CD8 T cells in ankylosing spondylitis. Study conclusions and caveats: Those disease-linked clones were CD8+; they were also relatively rare in peripheral blood. It was reported that disease-linked clones were significantly enriched in matched ankylosing spondylitis synovial fluid. Reactive arthritis synovial fluid and blood were previously reported to contain some motif variants. One TCR beta motif, made up of seven to nine highly homologous variants, appeared characteristic of ankylosing spondylitis blood.

Of note for this clonotype: Its antigen remains unidentified.

TCRdb reprocessed the 5' RACE reads via MiXCR and lists one record per CDR3 protein. The sample holds 390,000 or so distinct CDR3 sequences, about 20% seen once. CDR1 LGHNA and CDR2 YSLEER come from the germline V gene. The V end lost 0 bases, the J end lost 3 bases, and 9 bases lay between the germline ends. This CDR3 comprises 15 residues. The chain combines TRBV4-3 with TRBJ2-1, with a weak D call TRBD2 (6 bases). The source material was blood, either unsorted or a sorted T cell fraction (not recorded which). The source of this sequence is a male donor with ankylosing spondylitis. CDR3 nucleotide sequence: TGCGCCAGCAGCCAAGATACGGGAGTCTACAATGAGCAGTTCTTC. Translating gives CASSQDTGVYNEQFF.